The 11 T cell receptor beta chains reported below all come from one sample, sequenced in a study of neurological immune-mediated disorders (dated by TCRdb to between 2018 and 2020). The protocol used for the library was 5' RACE. TCRdb lists the instrument as Illumina HiSeq 2500. TCRdb trimmed public reads at Q25 via fastp, called clones via MiXCR and kept in-frame beta chains. Rows are unified per CDR3 protein, each entry keeping the most common DNA and genes. This sample lists tens of thousands of distinct CDR3 sequences; less than 4% were detected once. The ten largest account for roughly 1.4% of the sample. The sequencing sample was made of PBMCs. These receptors were collected from a man aged 25 to 40 with multiple sclerosis.

The table lists this clonotype with many counts. The gene calls are TRBV6-6 and TRBJ2-5; unclear D gene. The V gene lost 2 bases and the J gene lost 5 bases, with 6 bases spanning the gap. CDR1 and CDR2 (germline): MNHNY, SVGAGI (reference sequence). The CDR3 extends over 12 amino acids. The CDR3 is CASSYRAETQYF. Written as DNA, the CDR3 is TGTGCCAGCAGTTACAGGGCGGAGACCCAGTACTTC.

This clonotype was counted ten times or more. This chain links TRBV24-1 with TRBJ2-5; D may be TRBD2 (6 bases). The germline V gene has CDR1 KGHDR and CDR2 SFDVKD. The CDR3 totals 15 residues. V shed 3 bases and J shed 0 bases, with 10 bases lying between them. CDR3 coding DNA: TGTGCCACCAGTGATCCCCGGGACTACCAAGAGACCCAGTACTTC. Its protein is CATSDPRDYQETQYF.

This clonotype was seen many times. This chain links TRBV29-1 with TRBJ2-5; 9 bases line up with TRBD2. The CDR3 runs 14 residues. Germline CDR1 is SQVTM and CDR2 is ANQGSEA. Trimming removed 4 bases from V and 1 base from J; junction bases left unmatched: 4. The CDR3 loop reads CSVAGGGAQETQYF. The CDR3, as DNA: TGCAGCGTTGCTGGCGGGGGGGCCCAAGAGACCCAGTACTTC.

A single count supports this clonotype. The junction and the germline gene differ at one end; a read error may be behind it. The V gene is TRBV20-1, the J gene TRBJ1-6; unclear D gene. CDR1 and CDR2 from the germline V gene are DFQATT and SNEGSKA (reference sequence). There are 13 residues in the CDR3. CDR3 sequence (DNA): TGCAGTGCTAGAGACGGAAATAATTCAACCCTCAACTTT. Encoded protein: CSARDGNNSTLNF.

This clonotype was recorded many times. The chain employs TRBV24-1 and TRBJ2-5; D may be TRBD2 (7 bases). Germline V CDR1 and CDR2: KGHDR, SFDVKD. The CDR3 has 15 residues. Trimming pared 5 bases from V and 1 base from J, leaving 13 bases between. The chain's CDR3 is CATSGGRGPQETQYF. CDR3 DNA: TGTGCCACCAGTGGGGGGCGGGGGCCCCAAGAGACCCAGTACTTC.

Only a few counts were recorded for this clonotype. The chain joins TRBV27 to TRBJ2-7; 10 bases map to TRBD1. J lost 3 bases, V lost 7 bases, and 12 bases had no gene match. The length of the CDR3 is 16 residues. Germline values: CDR1 MNHEY, CDR2 SMNVEV (reference sequence). The CDR3 is CASKKPGTGALYEQYF. The CDR3 nucleotides read TGTGCCAGCAAAAAACCCGGGACAGGGGCCCTCTACGAGCAGTACTTC.

Many counts were recorded for this clonotype. The V call is TRBV5-1, the J call TRBJ2-2, with D perhaps TRBD2 (5 bases). This CDR3 is built from 14 residues. Trimming left V 4 bases short and J 4 bases short, with 11 bases between. Germline loops: CDR1 SGHRS, CDR2 YFSETQ. CDR3 DNA sequence: TGCGCCAGCAGCCCACCCGGAGGCACCGGGGAGCTGTTTTTT. Encoded protein: CASSPPGGTGELFF.

This clonotype was picked up many times. V and J are TRBV7-7 and TRBJ2-6; TRBD2 agrees at 12 bases. V dropped 5 bases and J dropped 3; count of bases not matched to a gene: 11. The CDR3 has 19 residues. Germline lookup yields CDR1 SSHAT and CDR2 FNYEAQ (reference sequence). The CDR3 protein is CASSPLPSGGANGANVLTF. DNA for the CDR3: TGTGCCAGCAGCCCCCTCCCTAGCGGGGGGGCCAATGGGGCCAACGTCCTGACTTTC.

There are many counts of this clonotype. Its ends do not fully match the called genes, so a read error is possible. The chain carries TRBV20-1 and TRBJ1-2; 7 bases agree with TRBD1. This CDR3 spans 15 amino acids. CDR1 is DFQATT and CDR2 is SNEGSKA in the germline V gene (reference sequence). CDR3 protein: CSARKGRQGGYGYTF. CDR3 nucleotide sequence: TGCAGTGCCCGAAAAGGACGACAGGGCGGCTATGGCTACACTTTC.

With regard to this clonotype: The DNA is left out, because the CDR3 cannot be placed on it with certainty; the CDR3 is given as TCRdb lists it. The J gene is TRBJ1-6, the V gene TRBV7-9. Germline values: CDR1 SEHNR, CDR2 FQNEAQ (reference sequence). Inclusive of both ends, the CDR3 amounts to 16 amino acids. Here the CDR3 reads CASSLVGSGINSPLNF.

This clonotype was seen at least ten times. The CDR3 sequence is CASSLGTPAEAFF. CDR3 coding DNA: TGTGCCAGCAGTTTAGGGACGCCGGCTGAAGCTTTCTTT. The chain has TRBV12-3 or TRBV12-4 and TRBJ1-1; the D is unclear. Trimming removed 1 base from V and 6 bases from J, with 9 bases in between. This CDR3 is built from 13 residues.